Shown below are 8 T cell receptor beta chains from a single sample sequenced in a study of response to subunit inactivated influenza vaccine (dated by TCRdb to 2017 to 2018). The library was obtained by RT-PCR. Instrument used: Illumina HiSeq 2500. The public reads were reanalyzed by TCRdb: fastp trimming at Q25, MiXCR alignment, in-frame beta chains only. CDR3 protein sequences are deduplicated, and each keeps its most common genes and DNA. This sample comprises about 300,000 distinct CDR3 sequences, 20% to 25% of them detected only once. The ten largest clones capture 10% to 13% of the sample. The specimen was PBMCs from blood, collected less than 22 months after vaccination. Receptor source: a man aged 45-69 years who received an inactivated influenza vaccine. Donor details come from another sample of the same person, matched by shared clones.

This clonotype was counted only a few times. The chain is built from TRBV10-3 and TRBJ2-7, with 7 bases lining up with TRBD1. CDR3 length equals 15 residues. The germline CDR1 and CDR2 sequences are ENHRY and SYGVKD. V shed 4 bases, J shed 0 bases, and the junction held 6 bases outside the gene matches. CDR3 amino acids: CAISAGTDSSYEQYF. CDR3 DNA: TGTGCCATCAGTGCAGGGACAGATTCCTCCTACGAGCAGTACTTC.

This sequence joins TRBV12-3 or TRBV12-4 and TRBJ1-6; 8 nucleotides agree with TRBD1. The CDR3 runs to 15 residues. V dropped 5 bases and J dropped 5; count of bases not matched to a gene: 5. Written as DNA, the CDR3 is TGTGCCAGCAGTCAGAGACAGGGGAATAATTCACCCCTCCACTTT. Translated: CASSQRQGNNSPLHF.

This clonotype was observed many times. The gene calls are TRBV6-1 and TRBJ1-5, with 7 bases fitting TRBD1. V lost 5 bases and J lost 3; bases outside the gene matches: 7. Germline CDR1 reads MNHNS; CDR2 reads SASEGT. The CDR3 consists of 15 residues. The CDR3: CASSKGDSPNQPQHF. The DNA for the CDR3 is TGTGCCAGCAGTAAGGGGGACAGTCCCAATCAGCCCCAGCATTTT.

The chain joins TRBV5-4 to TRBJ2-1; a weak D match, TRBD1 (6 bases). CDR3 length equals 11 residues. Germline V gene data show CDR1 as SGHNT and CDR2 as YYREEE (reference sequence). Trimming shortened V by 9 bases and J by 10 bases, and 14 bases separated the two germline ends. Here the CDR3 reads CATRTVGEQFF. The CDR3 DNA sequence: TGTGCCACCAGGACAGTTGGGGAGCAGTTCTTC.

The chain uses TRBV5-1 and TRBJ2-1; D uncertain. Trimming shortened V by 1 base and J by 2 bases, and 4 bases separated the two germline ends. CDR1 is SGHRS and CDR2 is YFSETQ in the germline V gene. The CDR3 sequence is 13 residues long. CDR3 protein: CASSLNTYNEQFF. Written as DNA, the CDR3 is TGCGCCAGCAGCTTGAACACCTACAATGAGCAGTTCTTC.

This chain joins TRBV12-3 or TRBV12-4 and TRBJ1-2, with D possibly TRBD1 on 5 matching bases. Trimming stripped 6 bases from V and 3 bases from J, with 14 bases between. This CDR3 comprises 14 residues. This CDR3 is CASSRGPGHYGYTF. CDR3 coding DNA: TGTGCCAGCAGCCGGGGACCAGGACACTATGGCTACACCTTC.

Notes on this clonotype: As the CDR3 is not closed by the conserved phenylalanine or tryptophan, this likely results from a read error. V usage is TRBV24-1 and J usage is TRBJ1-2; D uncertain. Between the trimmed V and J ends, which lost 1 base and 7 bases, there was a span of 6 bases. The germline V gene encodes CDR1 KGHDR and CDR2 SFDVKD. This CDR3 has 12 residues. The DNA of the CDR3 is TGTGCCACCAGTGATTTTAGCCGTGGCTACACCGTC. This encodes CATSDFSRGYTV.

The chain recombines TRBV5-1 with TRBJ2-5; TRBD2 aligns across 10 bases. Germline V gives CDR1 SGHRS, CDR2 YFSETQ. The ends lost 4 bases at V and 1 base at J; junction bases unmatched: 4. There are 15 residues in the CDR3. DNA of the CDR3: TGCGCCAGCAGCCCCGGGACTAGCGCCCAAGAGACCCAGTACTTC. This gives the protein CASSPGTSAQETQYF.